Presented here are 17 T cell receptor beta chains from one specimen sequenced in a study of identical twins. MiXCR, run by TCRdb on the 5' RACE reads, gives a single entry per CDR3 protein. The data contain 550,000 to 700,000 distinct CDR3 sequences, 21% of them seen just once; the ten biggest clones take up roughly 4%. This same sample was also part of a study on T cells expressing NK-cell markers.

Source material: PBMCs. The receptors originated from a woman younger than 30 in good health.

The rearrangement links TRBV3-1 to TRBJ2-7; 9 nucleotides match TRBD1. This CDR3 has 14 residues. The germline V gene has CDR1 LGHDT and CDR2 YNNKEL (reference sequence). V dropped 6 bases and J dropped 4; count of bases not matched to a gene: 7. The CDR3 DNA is TGTGCCAGCAGACCCCAGACAGGGGGGTACGAGCAGTACTTC. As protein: CASRPQTGGYEQYF.

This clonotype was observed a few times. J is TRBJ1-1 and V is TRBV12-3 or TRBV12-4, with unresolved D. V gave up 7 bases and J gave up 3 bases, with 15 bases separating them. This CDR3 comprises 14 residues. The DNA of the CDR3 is TGTGCCAGCACCCCGACACCGAAGGACACTGAAGCTTTCTTT. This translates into CASTPTPKDTEAFF.

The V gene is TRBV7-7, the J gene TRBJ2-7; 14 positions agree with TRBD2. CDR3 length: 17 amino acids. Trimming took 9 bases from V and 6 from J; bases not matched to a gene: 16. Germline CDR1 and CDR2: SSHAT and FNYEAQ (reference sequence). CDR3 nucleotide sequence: TGTGCCAGTACGACGGGACTAGCGGGAGTAAGATTGGGCGAGCAGTACTTC. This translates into CASTTGLAGVRLGEQYF.

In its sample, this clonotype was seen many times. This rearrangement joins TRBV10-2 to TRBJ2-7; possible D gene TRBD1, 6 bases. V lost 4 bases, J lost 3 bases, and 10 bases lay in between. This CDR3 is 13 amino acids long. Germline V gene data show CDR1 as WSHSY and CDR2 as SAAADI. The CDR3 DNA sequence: TGCGCCAGCAGTGCGGACAGCTACTACGAGCAGTACTTC. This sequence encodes CASSADSYYEQYF.

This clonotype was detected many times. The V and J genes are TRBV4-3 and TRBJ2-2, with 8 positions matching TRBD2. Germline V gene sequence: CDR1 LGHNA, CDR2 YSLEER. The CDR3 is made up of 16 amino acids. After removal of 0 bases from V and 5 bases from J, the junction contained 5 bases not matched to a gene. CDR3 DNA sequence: TGCGCCAGCAGCCAAGATCAAGCGGGAGAGACCGGGGAGCTGTTTTTT. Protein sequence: CASSQDQAGETGELFF.

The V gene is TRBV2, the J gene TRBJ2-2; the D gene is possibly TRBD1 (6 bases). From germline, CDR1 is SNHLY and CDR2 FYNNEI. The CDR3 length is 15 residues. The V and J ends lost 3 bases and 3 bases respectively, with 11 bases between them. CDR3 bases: TGTGCCAGCAGTGAGGGTGACAGGTACACCGGGGAGCTGTTTTTT. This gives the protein CASSEGDRYTGELFF.

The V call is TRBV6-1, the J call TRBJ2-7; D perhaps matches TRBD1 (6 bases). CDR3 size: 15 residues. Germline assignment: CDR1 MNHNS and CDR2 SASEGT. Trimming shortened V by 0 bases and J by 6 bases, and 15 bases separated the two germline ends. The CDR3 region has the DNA TGTGCCAGCAGTGAAGCGTTTGGCAGGGGTGGCGAGCAGTACTTC. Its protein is CASSEAFGRGGEQYF.

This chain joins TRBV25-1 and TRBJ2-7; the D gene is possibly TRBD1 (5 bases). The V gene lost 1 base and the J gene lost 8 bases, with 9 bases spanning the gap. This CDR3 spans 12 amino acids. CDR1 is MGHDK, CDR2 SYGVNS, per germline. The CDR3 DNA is TGTGCCAGCAGTGAATTCAGGGCGCAGCAGTACTTC. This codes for CASSEFRAQQYF.

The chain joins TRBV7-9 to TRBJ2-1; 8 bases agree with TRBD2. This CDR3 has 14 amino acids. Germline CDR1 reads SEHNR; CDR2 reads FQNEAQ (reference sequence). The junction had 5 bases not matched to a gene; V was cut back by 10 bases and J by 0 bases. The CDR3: CATSGTSSYNEQFF. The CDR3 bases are TGTGCCACTTCCGGGACTAGCTCCTACAATGAGCAGTTCTTC.

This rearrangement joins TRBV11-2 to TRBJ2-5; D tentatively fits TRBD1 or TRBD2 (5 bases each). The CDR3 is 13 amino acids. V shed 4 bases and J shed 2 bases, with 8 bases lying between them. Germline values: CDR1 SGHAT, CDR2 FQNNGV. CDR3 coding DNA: TGTGCCAGCAGCTCCTGGGGGCAAGAGACCCAGTACTTC. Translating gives CASSSWGQETQYF.

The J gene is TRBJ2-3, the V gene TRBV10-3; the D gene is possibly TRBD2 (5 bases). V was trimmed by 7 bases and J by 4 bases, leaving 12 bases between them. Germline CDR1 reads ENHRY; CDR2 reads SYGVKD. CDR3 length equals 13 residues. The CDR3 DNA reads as TGTGCCATCATGAAGGAGGTTCCAGATACGCAGTATTTT. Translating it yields CAIMKEVPDTQYF.

The DNA for the CDR3 is TGTGCCAGCAGTCGACTACTAGCGGGAGGGGACACCGGGGAGCTGTTTTTT. This sequence encodes CASSRLLAGGDTGELFF. The V gene is TRBV12-3 or TRBV12-4, the J gene TRBJ2-2; 13 bases line up with TRBD2. CDR3 length: 17 residues. Trimming cost V 5 bases and J 3 bases; bases outside gene matches: 6.

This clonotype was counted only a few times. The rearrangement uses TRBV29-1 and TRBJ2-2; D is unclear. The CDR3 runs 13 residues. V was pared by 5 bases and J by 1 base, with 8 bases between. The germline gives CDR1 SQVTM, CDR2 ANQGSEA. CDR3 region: CSVSTGNTGELFF. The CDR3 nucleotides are TGCAGCGTTTCAACGGGGAACACCGGGGAGCTGTTTTTT.

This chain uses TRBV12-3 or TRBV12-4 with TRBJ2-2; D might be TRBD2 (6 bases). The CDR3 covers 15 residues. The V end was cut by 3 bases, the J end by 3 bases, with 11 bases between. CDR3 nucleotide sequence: TGTGCCAGCAGTTTTAGGGACTCTTACACCGGGGAGCTGTTTTTT. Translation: CASSFRDSYTGELFF.

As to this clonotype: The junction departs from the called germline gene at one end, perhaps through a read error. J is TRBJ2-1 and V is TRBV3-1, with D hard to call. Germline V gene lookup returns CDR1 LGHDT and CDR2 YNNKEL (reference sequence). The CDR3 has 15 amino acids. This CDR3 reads CACSQLRLGINEQFF. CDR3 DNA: TGTGCCTGCAGCCAACTTAGACTGGGTATCAATGAGCAGTTCTTC.

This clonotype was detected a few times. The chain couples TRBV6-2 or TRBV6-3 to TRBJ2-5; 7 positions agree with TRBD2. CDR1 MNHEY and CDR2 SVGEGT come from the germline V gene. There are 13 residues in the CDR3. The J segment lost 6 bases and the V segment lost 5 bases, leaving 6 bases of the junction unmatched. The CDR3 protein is CASSPGLVKTQYF. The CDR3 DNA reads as TGTGCCAGCAGTCCCGGACTAGTCAAGACCCAGTACTTC.

CDR3 in amino acids: CASSPAKDQYF. The CDR3 nucleotides read TGTGCCAGCAGCCCCGCAAAGGACCAGTACTTC. V is TRBV7-6 and J is TRBJ2-5; D unclear. Trimming took 5 bases from V and 10 from J, leaving 11 bases between them. The CDR3 is 11 amino acids. CDR1 is SGHVS and CDR2 is FNYEAQ in the germline V gene.